The TCR beta chain under discussion was sequenced for a study of identifying expanded T cells in peripheral blood. The CDR3 has 14 amino acids. The germline CDR1 and CDR2 sequences are SGHTA and FQGNSA. V lost 5 bases to trimming and J lost 3 bases, with 13 bases between them. On this clone itself: Other DNA sequences in the same sample also yield this CDR3.

Profiling relied on immunoSEQ multiplex PCR, and the TCRdb table lists in-frame clones only, not all of them. The sample lists 100,000 or so clones, over 70% occurring once. The receptor's source is a person aged 18 to 70 in good health. Material for sequencing was blood. The chain joins TRBV7-2 to TRBJ1-2; no firm D call. Here the CDR3 DNA reads TGTGCCAGCAGCCTCCAGACTCTGTACTATGGCTACACCTTC. Its translation: CASSLQTLYYGYTF.